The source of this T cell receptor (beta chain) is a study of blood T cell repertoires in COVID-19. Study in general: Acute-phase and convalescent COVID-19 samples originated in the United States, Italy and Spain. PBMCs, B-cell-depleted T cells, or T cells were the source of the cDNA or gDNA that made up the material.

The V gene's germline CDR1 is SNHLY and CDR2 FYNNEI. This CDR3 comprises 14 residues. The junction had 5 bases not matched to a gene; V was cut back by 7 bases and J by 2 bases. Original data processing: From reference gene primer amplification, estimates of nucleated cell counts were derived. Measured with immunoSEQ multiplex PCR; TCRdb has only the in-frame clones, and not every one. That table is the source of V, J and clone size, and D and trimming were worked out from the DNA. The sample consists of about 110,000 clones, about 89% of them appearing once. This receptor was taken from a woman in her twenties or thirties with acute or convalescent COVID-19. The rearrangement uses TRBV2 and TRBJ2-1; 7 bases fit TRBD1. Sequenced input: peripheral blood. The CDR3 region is CASITGDTYNEQFF. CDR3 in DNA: TGTGCCAGCATAACAGGGGACACCTACAATGAGCAGTTCTTC. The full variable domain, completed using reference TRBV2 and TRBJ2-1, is EPEVTQTPSHQVTQMGQEVILRCVPISNHLYFYWYRQILGQKVEFLVSFYNNEISEKSEIFDDQFSVERPDGSNFTLKIRSTKLEDSAMYFCASITGDTYNEQFFGPGTRLTVL.